This is a list of T cell receptor beta chains from one sample in a study of blood T cell repertoires in COVID-19. Profiling relied on immunoSEQ multiplex PCR, and the TCRdb table lists in-frame clones only, not all of them. The table lists some 230,000 clones, around four fifths of them singletons, with approximately 15% in the top ten. Material: PBMCs or T cells enriched from blood (not recorded which). The receptors here all came from a man aged 40-49 years who had recovered from COVID-19. Both conserved end residues are part of each CDR3. Each record gives: J gene, D gene, clone size, V gene, CDR3 protein, CDR3 DNA. The D gene is left open where the match is weak. Part of the rows lack a size; the others show once, few, many or a class for expanded clones.

TRBJ2-7 TRBD2 once TRBV5-4 CASSLLRWKREGPMYVEQYF TGTGCCAGCAGCCTCCTGCGTTGGAAGCGGGAGGGCCCTATGTATGTGGAGCAGTACTTC
TRBJ2-1 TRBD2 . TRBV15 CATSRVLAGDHNEQFF TGTGCCACCAGCAGAGTGCTAGCGGGAGACCACAATGAGCAGTTCTTC
TRBJ1-1 . . TRBV5-4 CASSLVGAGAEAFF TGTGCCAGCAGCTTGGTAGGGGCTGGGGCTGAAGCTTTCTTT
TRBJ1-4 TRBD1 . TRBV3-1/TRBV3-2 CASSQESTGGNEKLFF TGTGCCAGCAGCCAAGAATCGACAGGGGGAAATGAAAAACTGTTTTTT
TRBJ1-1 . . TRBV28 CGALGSTEAFF TGTGGAGCGTTGGGGAGCACTGAAGCTTTCTTT
TRBJ1-5 TRBD1 . TRBV5-5 CASSPRQGATTEQPQHF TGTGCCAGCAGCCCCAGACAGGGGGCGACTACGGAACAGCCCCAGCATTTT
TRBJ1-3 TRBD1 once TRBV19 CASSTWTGGRFSGNTIYF TGTGCCAGTAGTACATGGACAGGGGGCCGCTTCTCTGGAAACACCATATATTTT
TRBJ2-1 TRBD2 . TRBV28 CASRREPVDNEQFF TGTGCCAGCAGGCGGGAGCCGGTTGACAATGAGCAGTTCTTC
TRBJ1-6 . . TRBV9 CASSVDVQNSPLHF TGTGCCAGCAGCGTAGACGTTCAGAATTCACCCCTCCACTTT
TRBJ2-7 TRBD1 . TRBV2 CASKTGGAVNYEQYF TGTGCCAGCAAGACAGGGGGCGCGGTCAACTACGAGCAGTACTTC
TRBJ1-2 TRBD1 . TRBV28 CASSSGTVNYGYTF TGTGCCAGCAGTTCCGGGACAGTTAACTATGGCTACACCTTC
TRBJ2-2 . once TRBV4-3 CASSLEGTGELFF TGCGCCAGCAGCCTCGAGGGAACCGGGGAGCTGTTTTTT
TRBJ1-3 . . TRBV7-8 CASSLARAGGGNTIYF TGTGCCAGCAGCTTAGCGAGGGCCGGGGGTGGAAACACCATATATTTT
TRBJ2-3 TRBD1 few TRBV14 CASSPPYGQGSDTQYF TGTGCCAGCAGCCCCCCATATGGACAGGGGTCAGATACGCAGTATTTT
TRBJ2-7 TRBD1 . TRBV15 CATSRGAGQGYEQYF TGTGCCACCAGCAGAGGTGCGGGACAGGGTTACGAGCAGTACTTC
TRBJ1-4 TRBD1 . TRBV30 CAWIGTAGEKLFF TGTGCCTGGATAGGGACAGCTGGGGAAAAACTGTTTTTT
TRBJ1-2 . . TRBV9 CASSVTPTHGYTF TGTGCCAGCAGCGTGACTCCGACCCATGGCTACACCTTC